These T cell receptor beta chains were read from a single sample in a study of blood T cell repertoires in COVID-19. Method: immunoSEQ multiplex PCR; TCRdb's copy keeps in-frame clones and lacks some. Of about 350,000 clones listed, 88% were seen once; the top ten hold 0.85% to 1.3%. The material sequenced was PBMCs or T cells enriched from blood (not recorded which). Receptor source: a young woman who had been exposed to COVID-19. CDR3s include the opening cysteine and the closing phenylalanine or tryptophan. The D gene is left open where the match is weak. Only part of the rows carry a size: once, few, many, or a class if the clone is expanded.

NA	TRBV6-5	NA	TRBJ1-1	CASTLWAGSTEAFF	TGTGCCAGCACCCTCTGGGCGGGGAGCACTGAAGCTTTCTTT
NA	TRBV28	NA	TRBJ1-5	CASTYSNQPQHF	TGTGCCAGCACTTATAGCAATCAGCCCCAGCATTTT
TRBD1	TRBV19	NA	TRBJ1-4	CASTLGQGYVNEKLFF	TGTGCCAGTACCCTGGGACAGGGTTACGTCAATGAAAAACTGTTTTTT
TRBD2	TRBV9	NA	TRBJ2-5	CASSVRPLNLAEETQYF	TGTGCCAGCAGCGTAAGACCCCTTAATCTAGCGGAAGAGACCCAGTACTTC
NA	TRBV5-8	NA	TRBJ1-6	CASSLEWGQPKSPLHF	TGTGCCAGCAGCTTGGAGTGGGGGCAACCCAAGTCACCCCTCCACTTT
NA	TRBV19	NA	TRBJ1-1	CASSIGPTYTEAFF	TGTGCCAGTAGTATTGGGCCCACCTACACTGAAGCTTTCTTT
NA	TRBV21-1	NA	TRBJ1-1	CASSMTGPMNTEAFF	TGTGCCAGCAGCATGACAGGGCCAATGAACACTGAAGCTTTCTTT
NA	TRBV28	NA	TRBJ1-2	CASSLPGAGGYTF	TGTGCCAGCAGTTTACCGGGAGCGGGCGGCTACACCTTC
TRBD1	TRBV15	few	TRBJ2-6	CATSARQGQAGANVLTF	TGTGCCACCAGCGCCCGACAGGGTCAAGCTGGGGCCAACGTCCTGACTTTC
TRBD1	TRBV19	NA	TRBJ1-3	CASSIRIFGQGAGGNTIYF	TGTGCCAGTAGTATACGTATTTTTGGGCAGGGGGCTGGTGGAAACACCATATATTTT
NA	TRBV12-3/TRBV12-4	NA	TRBJ1-5	CASSFSASRPQHF	TGTGCCAGCAGTTTTAGCGCGTCGCGTCCACAGCATTTT
NA	TRBV7-9	NA	TRBJ2-7	CASSSIPQGREYAYEQYF	TGTGCCAGCAGCTCTATCCCCCAGGGGCGGGAGTACGCCTACGAGCAGTACTTC
TRBD1	TRBV27	NA	TRBJ1-6	CASSPRDRVGNSPLHF	TGTGCCAGCAGTCCCCGCGACAGGGTCGGGAATTCACCCCTCCACTTT
NA	TRBV5-1	NA	TRBJ2-2	CASSLRENTGELFF	TGCGCCAGCAGCTTGAGAGAGAACACCGGGGAGCTGTTTTTT
TRBD1	TRBV3-1/TRBV3-2	many	TRBJ1-2	CASSQGDRGPYGYTF	TGTGCCAGCAGCCAAGGGGACAGGGGCCCTTATGGCTACACCTTC
TRBD1	TRBV29-1	NA	TRBJ1-1	CSVSTGPGTEAFF	TGCAGCGTTTCGACAGGGCCTGGGACTGAAGCTTTCTTT
NA	TRBV28	NA	TRBJ1-1	CASSSQGKGNTEAFF	TGTGCCAGCAGTTCCCAGGGGAAGGGGAACACTGAAGCTTTCTTT
TRBD2	TRBV11-2	NA	TRBJ2-1	CASSLSGSRGVEQFF	TGTGCCAGCAGCTTAAGCGGGAGTAGGGGCGTGGAGCAGTTCTTC
NA	TRBV18	once	TRBJ1-5	CASSPSLGNQPQHF	TGTGCCAGCTCACCATCACTAGGAAATCAGCCCCAGCATTTT
NA	TRBV19	NA	TRBJ2-1	CASSNNEQFF	TGTGCCAGTAGCAACAATGAGCAGTTCTTC
NA	TRBV2	NA	TRBJ1-2	CASSELGDGYGYTF	TGTGCCAGCAGTGAACTGGGAGATGGCTATGGCTACACCTTC
NA	TRBV11-2	NA	TRBJ1-4	CASSLDRGEKLFF	TGTGCCAGCAGCTTAGATCGGGGAGAAAAACTGTTTTTT
NA	TRBV6-4	NA	TRBJ2-7	CASRSGTFFSYEQYF	TGTGCCAGCAGGTCGGGGACTTTCTTCTCCTACGAGCAGTACTTC
TRBD1	TRBV30	NA	TRBJ2-7	CAWSVKGTGKSYEQYF	TGTGCCTGGAGTGTAAAAGGGACAGGGAAGTCCTACGAGCAGTACTTC
TRBD1	TRBV10-2	NA	TRBJ1-5	CASSERGTGDQPQHF	TGCGCCAGCAGTGAGCGGGGGACAGGCGATCAGCCCCAGCATTTT
NA	TRBV27	NA	TRBJ2-1	CASSFYGEQFF	TGTGCCAGCAGTTTCTACGGTGAGCAGTTCTTC
TRBD1	TRBV20-1	NA	TRBJ1-1	CSASRQGAFEAFF	TGCAGTGCTAGTCGACAGGGGGCTTTTGAAGCTTTCTTT
TRBD2	TRBV2	NA	TRBJ2-3	CASSETGSGGTDTQYF	TGTGCCAGCAGTGAAACCGGGAGCGGGGGCACAGATACGCAGTATTTT